This entry is about one TCR beta chain. Its antigen is currently not known. The input lacks base qualities; no much larger clone sits a single base away. This specimen comes from a study of T cell changes during pregnancy in multiple sclerosis (dated by TCRdb to between 2018 and 2021). With regard to the full study: The study looked at changes in the T cell repertoire across pregnancy in women with multiple sclerosis.

Libraries were made using the immunoSEQ multiplex PCR assay. TCRdb took this table from immuneACCESS and kept in-frame rearrangements with V and J called. Such tables lack part of the clones; where checked against another copy, unresolved V genes explain under half of the gap, and the rest is unexplained. Counted in this sample were tens of thousands of clones; 85% to 95% of them appeared once. Roughly 7.2% of the sample is in the top ten clones. The CDR3 covers 14 residues, taking in both the cysteine and the phenylalanine. The kept DNA is CDR3 alone, 42 bases in frame from the first base. V is clipped by 4 bases and J by 6 bases, and the sequence between their germline boundaries is 16 bases long. The germline V gene (reference sequence) supplies CDR1 SGHNT and CDR2 YYREEE.

The material sequenced was CD8+ T cells from peripheral blood mononuclear cells, taken in the third trimester of pregnancy. The source is a female donor with multiple sclerosis, enrolled in a pregnancy study. This sequence uses TRBV5-4 and TRBJ1-2; a tentative D call is TRBD1 (5 bases match). The CDR3 region: CASSHPRVQNGYTF. The nucleotide sequence is TGTGCCAGCAGCCACCCCAGGGTCCAAAATGGCTACACCTTC.